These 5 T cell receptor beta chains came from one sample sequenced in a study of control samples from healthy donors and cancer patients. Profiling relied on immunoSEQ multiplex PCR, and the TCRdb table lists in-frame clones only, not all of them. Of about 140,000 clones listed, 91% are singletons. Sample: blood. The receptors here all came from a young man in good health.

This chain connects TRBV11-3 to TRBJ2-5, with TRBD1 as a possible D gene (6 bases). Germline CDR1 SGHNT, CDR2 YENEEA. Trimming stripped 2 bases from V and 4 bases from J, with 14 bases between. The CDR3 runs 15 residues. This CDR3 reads CASSLRGGMGETQYF. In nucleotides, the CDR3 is TGTGCCAGCAGCTTAAGAGGGGGAATGGGAGAGACCCAGTACTTC.

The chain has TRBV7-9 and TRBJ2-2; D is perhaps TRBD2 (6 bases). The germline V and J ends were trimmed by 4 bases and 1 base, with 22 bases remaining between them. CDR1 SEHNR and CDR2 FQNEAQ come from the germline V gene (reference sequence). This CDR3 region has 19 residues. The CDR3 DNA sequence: TGTGCCAGCAGCTCGTCTCCGGGACTTCCTCTTAAGAACACCGGGGAGCTGTTTTTT. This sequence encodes CASSSSPGLPLKNTGELFF.

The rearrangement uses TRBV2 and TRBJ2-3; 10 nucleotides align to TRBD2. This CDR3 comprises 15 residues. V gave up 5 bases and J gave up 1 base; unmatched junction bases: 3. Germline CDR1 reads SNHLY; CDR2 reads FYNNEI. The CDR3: CASSQLAGGTDTQYF. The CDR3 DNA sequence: TGTGCCAGCAGTCAGCTAGCGGGGGGCACAGATACGCAGTATTTT.

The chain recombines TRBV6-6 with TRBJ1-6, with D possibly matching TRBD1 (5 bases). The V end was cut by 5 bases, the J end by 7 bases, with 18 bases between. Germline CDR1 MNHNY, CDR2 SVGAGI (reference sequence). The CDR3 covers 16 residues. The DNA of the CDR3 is TGTGCCAGCAGTCAGCAACGGGGGGTAGAGAATTCACCCCTCCACTTT. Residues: CASSQQRGVENSPLHF.

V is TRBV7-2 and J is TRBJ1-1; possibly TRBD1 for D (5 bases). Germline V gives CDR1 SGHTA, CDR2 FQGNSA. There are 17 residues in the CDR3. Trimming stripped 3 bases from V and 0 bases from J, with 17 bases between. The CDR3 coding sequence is TGTGCCAGCAGCTTTCTCGGGCAGGGTATCATGAACACTGAAGCTTTCTTT. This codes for CASSFLGQGIMNTEAFF.